A single sample is the source of the 17 T cell receptor beta chains below, sequenced in a study of T cells in Graves' hyperthyroidism and ophthalmopathy. Researchers amplified the TCR beta CDR3 regions from RNA transcripts. In the first-round RT-PCR of the TCR CDR3, the HTBI primer set was used. TCRdb recomputed calls from the multiplex PCR reads with MiXCR, one row per CDR3 protein. This table has about 720,000 distinct CDR3 sequences, roughly 15% appearing once. The sequenced material came from blood. The receptors were gathered from a man younger than 35 with Graves' hyperthyroidism.

This clonotype was counted many times. The chain employs TRBV29-1 and TRBJ2-5; the match to TRBD1 covers 7 bases. The V segment lost 6 bases and the J segment 2 bases; nucleotides outside the gene matches: 12. Germline assignment: CDR1 SQVTM and CDR2 ANQGSEA. This CDR3 has 15 residues. The CDR3 DNA follows: TGCAGCGTACTACACCGGGACAGCGCACAAGAGACCCAGTACTTC. Translated, it gives CSVLHRDSAQETQYF.

This clonotype was seen more than once but under ten times. This chain joins TRBV12-5 and TRBJ2-7; no clear D. V lost 4 bases, J lost 5 bases, and 12 bases lay in between. The CDR3 sequence is 13 residues long. Per germline, CDR1 LGHNT and CDR2 FRNRAP. The CDR3 coding sequence is TGTGCTAGTGGTTCCCCGCTGGGCCACGAGCAGTACTTC. Protein product: CASGSPLGHEQYF.

This clonotype was found many times. The gene calls are TRBV28 and TRBJ2-7, with TRBD1 matching over 9 bases. Germline loops: CDR1 MDHEN, CDR2 SYDVKM. The CDR3 is made up of 15 amino acids. The V and J ends lost 7 bases and 1 base, in that order; junction bases with no gene match: 8. CDR3 in amino acids: CASNFPGTGSYEQYF. The CDR3 DNA sequence: TGTGCCAGCAATTTTCCGGGGACAGGGTCCTACGAGCAGTACTTC.

This clonotype was picked up a small number of times. The rearrangement joins TRBV6-5 to TRBJ2-7; 8 nucleotides match TRBD1. The length of the CDR3 is 17 residues. Germline V gene data show CDR1 as MNHEY and CDR2 as SVGAGI. The V gene end was trimmed by 6 bases and the J gene end by 4 bases; junction bases not matched to a gene: 17. The CDR3 coding sequence is TGTGCCAGCAGCGCTGGTACTCATCCGGGACAGGCTTACGAGCAGTACTTC. Amino acids: CASSAGTHPGQAYEQYF.

The chain joins TRBV3-1 to TRBJ2-5; D unresolved. The CDR3 runs to 16 residues. CDR1 is LGHDT, CDR2 YNNKEL, per germline (reference sequence). V was trimmed by 3 bases and J by 10 bases, leaving 24 bases between them. This CDR3 is CASSHSLVDGLRDQYF. DNA for the CDR3: TGTGCCAGCAGCCATTCGCTGGTGGATGGCCTAAGGGACCAGTACTTC.

This clonotype was picked up many times. This chain links TRBV6-1 with TRBJ1-1; 10 bases line up with TRBD1. Germline V gene sequence: CDR1 MNHNS, CDR2 SASEGT. This CDR3 is built from 16 residues. V was pared by 10 bases and J by 4 bases, with 15 bases of the junction left unmatched. The CDR3 spells CATTPTGGKRGTEAFF. The CDR3 DNA sequence: TGTGCCACAACCCCGACAGGGGGCAAAAGGGGCACTGAAGCTTTCTTT.

The rearrangement joins TRBV5-1 to TRBJ2-2; D remains ambiguous. Germline V lookup: CDR1 SGHRS, CDR2 YFSETQ. This CDR3 has 15 residues. Trimming took 9 bases from V and 3 from J, leaving 18 bases between them. CDR3 coding DNA: TGCGCCACCCGCAACCCGGGCAGACACACCGGGGAGCTGTTTTTT. Translated: CATRNPGRHTGELFF.

This clonotype was picked up a small number of times. The CDR3 here is CASSSDRARVDGYTF. CDR3 sequence (DNA): TGTGCCAGCAGTTCCGACAGGGCTCGGGTGGATGGCTACACCTTC. V gene TRBV12-3 or TRBV12-4 combines with J gene TRBJ1-2, with 7 bases fitting TRBD1. The CDR3 extends over 15 amino acids. V trimming: 4 bases; J trimming: 6 bases; junction bases outside the gene matches: 11.

This clonotype was picked up many times. This chain links TRBV4-2 with TRBJ2-2; D is unresolved. This CDR3 spans 14 amino acids. Per germline, CDR1 LGHNA and CDR2 YNFKEQ. With 2 bases removed from V and 4 bases from J, the gap between germline ends came to 8 bases. CDR3 sequence reads: CASSQLPFTGELFF. CDR3 DNA: TGTGCCAGCAGCCAACTCCCGTTCACCGGGGAGCTGTTTTTT.

In this sample, this clonotype turned up a few times. V and J are TRBV6-1 and TRBJ2-1, with 10 bases identical to TRBD2. Germline trimming cut 5 bases from V and 0 bases from J; bases unmatched to any gene: 7. Germline CDR1 is MNHNS and CDR2 is SASEGT. This CDR3 region has 17 residues. The CDR3 sequence: CASSRILAGSSYNEQFF. The DNA of the CDR3 is TGTGCCAGCAGTCGTATACTAGCGGGGAGCTCCTACAATGAGCAGTTCTTC.

The sample holds a few counts of this clonotype. The chain combines TRBV28 with TRBJ1-4, with D perhaps matching TRBD1 (6 bases). V dropped 7 bases and J dropped 5 bases, with 17 bases sitting between them. This CDR3 has 15 amino acids. Germline CDR1 reads MDHEN; CDR2 reads SYDVKM. For the CDR3, the DNA is TGTGCCAGCACCTTTGGCGGGGGGGGCAATGAAAAACTGTTTTTT. Translating it yields CASTFGGGGNEKLFF. The full variable domain, its missing parts supplied by reference TRBV28 and TRBJ1-4, is DVKVTQSSRYLVKRTGEKVFLECVQDMDHENMFWYRQDPGLGLRLIYFSYDVKMKEKGDIPEGYSVSREKKERFSLILESASTNQTSMYLCASTFGGGGNEKLFFGSGTQLSVL.

This clonotype has at least ten counts. The rearrangement joins TRBV24-1 to TRBJ2-3; maybe TRBD2 (6 bases). V was pared by 3 bases and J by 1 base, with 13 bases between. The length of the CDR3 is 16 residues. Looked up from germline, CDR1 is KGHDR and CDR2 is SFDVKD. The CDR3 here is CATSDIGGEGTDTQYF. The CDR3 nucleotides read TGTGCCACCAGTGATATCGGGGGAGAGGGCACAGATACGCAGTATTTT.

Concerning this clonotype: It may be a read error: a sequence one base away is much more abundant. This chain links TRBV3-1 with TRBJ2-3; D perhaps matches TRBD2 (5 bases). The CDR3 extends over 16 amino acids. Germline lookup yields CDR1 LGHDT and CDR2 YNNKEL (reference sequence). The CDR3 bases are TGTGCCAGCGGCCAAGTCCCGGAGGCCCCCGAAGATACGCAGTATTTT. It specifies CASGQVPEAPEDTQYF.

This clonotype was seen more than once but under ten times. The chain is built from TRBV5-1 and TRBJ2-7; 10 nucleotides line up with TRBD1. Germline loops: CDR1 SGHRS, CDR2 YFSETQ. The V segment lost 6 bases and the J segment 5 bases; nucleotides outside the gene matches: 11. The CDR3 has 15 residues. DNA of the CDR3: TGCGCCAGCACCAGGACCGGGACAGGGGAACACGAGCAGTACTTC. Residues: CASTRTGTGEHEQYF.

The chain has TRBV28 and TRBJ2-7; 8 bases fit TRBD1. Germline V gene lookup returns CDR1 MDHEN and CDR2 SYDVKM. This CDR3 contains 15 residues. The junction had 7 bases not matched to a gene; V was cut back by 6 bases and J by 0 bases. The CDR3 sequence: CASRPTGVGSYEQYF. The CDR3 DNA is TGTGCCAGCAGACCGACAGGGGTGGGCTCCTACGAGCAGTACTTC.

There are a few counts of this clonotype. The CDR3 DNA reads TGTGCCAGCAGTGAGGAGCGGTTGATGAACACTGAAGCTTTCTTT. Translated, it gives CASSEERLMNTEAFF. The chain has TRBV6-1 and TRBJ1-1; D remains ambiguous. The CDR3 contains 15 residues. V gave up 3 bases and J gave up 0 bases, with 11 bases separating them. Germline V gene lookup returns CDR1 MNHNS and CDR2 SASEGT.

There are many counts of this clonotype. The chain is built from TRBV2 and TRBJ2-7, with 14 bases matching TRBD2. CDR1 and CDR2 (germline): SNHLY, FYNNEI. Germline trimming cut 8 bases from V and 3 bases from J; bases unmatched to any gene: 3. The CDR3 spans 14 residues. This chain's CDR3 is CASGTSGSGYEQYF. CDR3 nucleotide sequence: TGTGCCAGCGGGACTAGCGGGAGCGGCTACGAGCAGTACTTC.